This paragraph covers one T cell receptor (beta chain) sequence. CDR3 length: 17 amino acids. CDR1 is SGHTA, CDR2 FQGNSA, per germline. V dropped 5 bases and J dropped 2; count of bases not matched to a gene: 12. The sample originates from a study of identical twins. MiXCR, run by TCRdb on the 5' RACE reads, gives a single entry per CDR3 protein. The table records 1.5 million to 2 million distinct CDR3 sequences, less than 40% of them present only once. Sequencing input: cord blood. The sequence came from a newborn girl in good health. V is TRBV7-2 and J is TRBJ1-5, with 7 nucleotides matching TRBD1. This chain's CDR3 is CASSPRSQGWGNQPQHF. CDR3 bases: TGTGCCAGCAGCCCCCGCTCACAGGGGTGGGGCAATCAGCCCCAGCATTTT.